This paragraph covers one T cell receptor (beta chain) sequence. A read error may account for a junction end that differs from germline. This sample is part of a study of esophageal squamous cell carcinoma under preoperative chemotherapy. Time point defined: after preoperative PTX-NDP chemotherapy. TCRdb reprocessed the PCR reads with MiXCR, giving one entry per CDR3 protein. The profile covers around 30,000 distinct CDR3 sequences, with around half appearing a single time and approximately 25% taken by the ten largest. This specimen was acquired from a patient given preoperative chemotherapy. This clonotype originated in a human donor with esophageal squamous cell carcinoma. The donor label of this sample is uncertain.

In DNA, the CDR3 is TGTGGCATCCACGGGGTAAGCACAGGTACGCAGTATTTT. Translating it yields CGIHGVSTGTQYF. This chain links TRBV7-8 with TRBJ2-3; the D gene could be TRBD1 or TRBD2 (5 bases each). Germline V gives CDR1 SGHVS, CDR2 FQNEAQ. The CDR3 has 13 residues.